These 15 T cell receptor beta chains were sequenced from one sample in a study of beta chain features in type 1 diabetes. The authors reverse transcribed all of the isolated RNA, so sequencing captured expressed TCRB transcripts. The method was immunoSEQ multiplex PCR; TCRdb's version includes in-frame clones alone and lacks a portion of them. This table holds over 700,000 clones, 15% to 20% found once. Input material: naive CD4+ T cells from blood. All receptors come from a woman aged 18-29 years in good health.

The chain has TRBV27 and TRBJ2-5; 7 positions agree with TRBD1. V shed 6 bases and J 5 bases; nucleotides not matched to a gene: 18. From germline, CDR1 is MNHEY and CDR2 SMNVEV (reference sequence). The CDR3 totals 17 residues. CDR3 loop: CASSGKPTGRHVETQYF. CDR3 DNA: TGTGCCAGCAGCGGAAAACCGACAGGGAGACACGTTGAGACCCAGTACTTC.

This sequence joins TRBV9 and TRBJ2-7, with TRBD2 matching over 9 bases. V lost 4 bases, J lost 6 bases, and 8 bases stayed unmatched. The CDR3 loop spans 14 amino acids. Germline CDR1 is SGDLS and CDR2 is YYNGEE. In nucleotides, the CDR3 is TGTGCCAGCAGCCCTAGCGGGAACGGGCTCGAGCAGTACTTC. It specifies CASSPSGNGLEQYF.

This clone was counted between two and nine times. The chain has TRBV29-1 and TRBJ1-1; 8 positions match TRBD1. The CDR3 contains 13 residues. CDR1 is SQVTM, CDR2 ANQGSEA, per germline. V lost 8 bases and J lost 0; bases outside the gene matches: 5. The CDR3, as DNA: TGCAGCACGACAGGGGTTTTGAACACTGAAGCTTTCTTT. It codes for CSTTGVLNTEAFF.

The chain carries TRBV18 and TRBJ2-3; D uncertain. Trimming removed 6 bases at V and 1 base at J, with 5 bases between. CDR1 and CDR2 (germline): KGHSH, LQKENI. The CDR3 covers 12 residues. CDR3 loop: CASSQGTDTQYF. The DNA for the CDR3 is TGTGCCAGCTCCCAGGGCACAGATACGCAGTATTTT.

The V gene is TRBV7-9, the J gene TRBJ2-5, with a tentative D call TRBD1 (5 bases). The J call may be faulty, since TRBJ2-7 better matches the DNA end. The CDR3 extends over 15 amino acids. Germline V CDR1 and CDR2: SEHNR, FQNEAQ (reference sequence). The CDR3 DNA follows: TGTGCCAGCAGCTTAGCCCTTGGGCAGGGCTACGAGCAGTACTTC. Translating gives CASSLALGQGYEQYF.

As regards this clone: Distinct nucleotide sequences in the sample also encode this CDR3. The chain recombines TRBV2 with TRBJ2-5; TRBD2 is a possible D gene (5 bases). Germline V lookup: CDR1 SNHLY, CDR2 FYNNEI. This CDR3 spans 14 amino acids. The V and J ends lost 4 bases and 0 bases respectively, with 9 bases between them. The CDR3 is CASSGGSYQETQYF. The CDR3 nucleotides read TGTGCCAGCAGTGGAGGGTCGTACCAAGAGACCCAGTACTTC. The variable domain in full, completed from reference TRBV2 and TRBJ2-5, reads EPEVTQTPSHQVTQMGQEVILRCVPISNHLYFYWYRQILGQKVEFLVSFYNNEISEKSEIFDDQFSVERPDGSNFTLKIRSTKLEDSAMYFCASSGGSYQETQYFGPGTRLLVL.

The chain recombines TRBV10-3 with TRBJ2-6, with 7 bases aligning to TRBD1. The V gene end was trimmed by 6 bases and the J gene end by 3 bases; junction bases not matched to a gene: 5. Germline-derived CDR1 and CDR2 are ENHRY and SYGVKD. This CDR3 has 15 residues. The CDR3 coding sequence is TGTGCCATCAGAGATGACAGGGTTGGGGCCAACGTCCTGACTTTC. Residues: CAIRDDRVGANVLTF.

This chain joins TRBV9 and TRBJ1-1; no clear D gene. V gave up 5 bases and J gave up 5 bases, with 16 bases separating them. CDR1 is SGDLS, CDR2 YYNGEE, per germline. The CDR3 length is 14 residues. The DNA of the CDR3 is TGTGCCAGCAGTCCTCCCTCTGGTTGGACTGAAGCTTTCTTT. Translating gives CASSPPSGWTEAFF.

The sample holds a few counts of this clone. The V call is TRBV5-1, the J call TRBJ2-3; TRBD2 agrees at 12 bases. Per germline, CDR1 SGHRS and CDR2 YFSETQ. The CDR3 is 16 amino acids. V lost 4 bases, J lost 2 bases, and 5 bases stayed unmatched. The CDR3 DNA reads TGCGCCAGCAGCACGGGACTAGCGGGTAACACAGATACGCAGTATTTT. Translating gives CASSTGLAGNTDTQYF.

The table lists this clone with a few counts. The chain combines TRBV5-4 with TRBJ1-4; TRBD1 matches 7 bases. CDR3 length: 16 residues. Germline V gene lookup returns CDR1 SGHNT and CDR2 YYREEE (reference sequence). V lost 0 bases to trimming and J lost 3 bases; unmatched junction nucleotides: 5. The CDR3, as DNA: TGTGCCAGCAGCTTGGGAGGGGGCTCGGCTAATGAAAAACTGTTTTTT. Translated: CASSLGGGSANEKLFF.

Details on this clone: An end of the junction does not agree with germline; a read error may underlie this. The chain has TRBV6-5 and TRBJ2-1; unclear D gene. The germline V gene has CDR1 MNHEY and CDR2 SVGAGI. This CDR3 has 13 residues. The CDR3 region is CASSLGFYYEQFF. The CDR3 nucleotides read TGTGCCAGCTCTCTGGGTTTCTACTATGAGCAGTTCTTC.

This clone has a handful of counts. The V and J genes are TRBV7-9 and TRBJ2-7; TRBD2 aligns across 9 bases. Unmatched junction bases numbered 6, after V lost 4 bases and J lost 8 bases. Germline V CDR1 and CDR2: SEHNR, FQNEAQ (reference sequence). The CDR3 has 13 residues. The CDR3 here is CASSSRLAEKQYF. The CDR3 DNA reads TGTGCCAGCAGCTCACGACTAGCGGAGAAGCAGTACTTC.

The chain joins TRBV7-9 to TRBJ2-5; 7 bases are shared with TRBD1. The V and J ends lost 5 bases and 1 base, in that order; junction bases with no gene match: 4. This CDR3 is built from 14 residues. Germline-derived CDR1 and CDR2 are SEHNR and FQNEAQ (reference sequence). The CDR3 sequence is CASSQGTVQETQYF. The CDR3 DNA follows: TGTGCCAGCAGCCAAGGGACAGTCCAAGAGACCCAGTACTTC.

The rearrangement uses TRBV27 and TRBJ1-5, with D possibly being TRBD1 (6 bases). V dropped 0 bases and J dropped 7 bases, with 16 bases sitting between them. From germline, CDR1 is MNHEY and CDR2 SMNVEV (reference sequence). This CDR3 region has 16 residues. Written as DNA, the CDR3 is TGTGCCAGCAGTTTATCCATTGGGGGGGCAGGGCAGCCCCAGCATTTT. Amino acids: CASSLSIGGAGQPQHF.

This clone turned up a few times. The V call is TRBV5-1, the J call TRBJ2-2, with 7 positions matching TRBD1. This CDR3 spans 17 amino acids. With V trimmed by 2 bases and J by 1 base, 8 bases remained unmatched. Per germline, CDR1 SGHRS and CDR2 YFSETQ. Here the CDR3 reads CASSLTPGQQNTGELFF. CDR3 DNA: TGCGCCAGCAGCTTAACGCCGGGACAGCAGAACACCGGGGAGCTGTTTTTT.